The TCR beta chain described here comes from a study of spatial heterogeneity in lung cancer. The CDR3 extends over 15 amino acids. V was cut by 5 bases and J by 4 bases, with 19 bases left in between. Germline V lookup: CDR1 DFQATT, CDR2 SNEGSKA (reference sequence). As for time point: sample taken at primary tumor resection. Unsorted samples of tumor, nontumor lung or frozen PBMC had their whole RNA sequenced. Patients with untreated early-stage non-small cell lung cancer, numbering approximately 79, were the donors. Sample share makes this clonotype medium-sized. TCRdb re-derived calls from the 5' RACE reads in MiXCR, one entry per CDR3 protein. The sample records tens of thousands of distinct CDR3 sequences, roughly 5.6% being singletons.

V is TRBV20-1 and J is TRBJ2-3, with D tentatively TRBD2 (7 bases). The specimen was PBMCs, collected at surgery. This clonotype was sampled from a female donor with early-stage non-small cell lung cancer. The CDR3 region is CSAFPLGGGADTQYF. In nucleotides, the CDR3 is TGCAGTGCTTTCCCCCTAGGGGGGGGAGCAGATACGCAGTATTTT.